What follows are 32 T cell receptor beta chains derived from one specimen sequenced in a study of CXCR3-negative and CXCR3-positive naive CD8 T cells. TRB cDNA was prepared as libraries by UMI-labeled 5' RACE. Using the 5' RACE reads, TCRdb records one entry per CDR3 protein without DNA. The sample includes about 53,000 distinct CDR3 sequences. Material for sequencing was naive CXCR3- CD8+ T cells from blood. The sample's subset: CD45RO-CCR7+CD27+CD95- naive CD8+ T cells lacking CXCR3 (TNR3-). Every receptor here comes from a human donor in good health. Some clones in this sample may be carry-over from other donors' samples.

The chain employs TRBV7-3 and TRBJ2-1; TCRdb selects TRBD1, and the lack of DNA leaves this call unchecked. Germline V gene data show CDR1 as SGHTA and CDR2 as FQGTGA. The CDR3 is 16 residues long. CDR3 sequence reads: CASSLGPGGVHNEQFF.

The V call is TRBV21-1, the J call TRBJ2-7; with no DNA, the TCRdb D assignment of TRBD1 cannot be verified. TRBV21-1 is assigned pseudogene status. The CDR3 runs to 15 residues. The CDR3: CASSDQGTPPYEQYF.

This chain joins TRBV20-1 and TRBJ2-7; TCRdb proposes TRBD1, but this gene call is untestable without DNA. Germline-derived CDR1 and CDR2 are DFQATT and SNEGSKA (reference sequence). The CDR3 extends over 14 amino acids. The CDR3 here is CSASPGRGVDEQYF.

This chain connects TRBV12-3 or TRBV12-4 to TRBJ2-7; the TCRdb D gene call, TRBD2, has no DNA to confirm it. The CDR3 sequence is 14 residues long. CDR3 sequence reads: CASGPRGGTYEQYF.

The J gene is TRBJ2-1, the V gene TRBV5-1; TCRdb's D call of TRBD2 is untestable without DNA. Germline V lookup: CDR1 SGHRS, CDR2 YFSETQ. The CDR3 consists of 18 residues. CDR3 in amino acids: CASSAGWTSGGLRDEQFF. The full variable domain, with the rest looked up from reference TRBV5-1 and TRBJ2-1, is KAGVTQTPRYLIKTRGQQVTLSCSPISGHRSVSWYQQTPGQGLQFLFEYFSETQRNKGNFPGRFSGRQFSNSRSEMNVSTLELGDSALYLCASSAGWTSGGLRDEQFFGPGTRLTVL.

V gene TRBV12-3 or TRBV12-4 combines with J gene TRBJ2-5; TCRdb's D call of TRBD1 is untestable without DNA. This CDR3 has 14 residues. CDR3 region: CASSPPTWEETQYF.

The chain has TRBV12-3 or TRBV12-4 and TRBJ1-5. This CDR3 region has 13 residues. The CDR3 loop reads CASSLDPSQPQHF.

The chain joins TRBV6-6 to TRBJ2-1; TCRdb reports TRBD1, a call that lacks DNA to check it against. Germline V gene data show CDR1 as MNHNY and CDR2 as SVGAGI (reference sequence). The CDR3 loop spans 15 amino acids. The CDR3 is CAILGVRSSYNEQFF.

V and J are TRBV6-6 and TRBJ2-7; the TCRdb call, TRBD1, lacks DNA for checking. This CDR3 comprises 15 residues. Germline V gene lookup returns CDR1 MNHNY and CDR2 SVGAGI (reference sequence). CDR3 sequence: CASSPFRGGGYEQYF.

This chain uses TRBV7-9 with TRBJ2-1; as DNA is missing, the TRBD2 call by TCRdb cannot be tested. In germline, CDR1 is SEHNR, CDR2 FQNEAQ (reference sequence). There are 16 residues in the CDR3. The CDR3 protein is CASSFTSGKSYNEQFF.

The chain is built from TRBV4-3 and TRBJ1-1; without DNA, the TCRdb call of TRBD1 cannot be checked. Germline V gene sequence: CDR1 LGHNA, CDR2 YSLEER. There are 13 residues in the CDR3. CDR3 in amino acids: CASSLIQGREAFF.

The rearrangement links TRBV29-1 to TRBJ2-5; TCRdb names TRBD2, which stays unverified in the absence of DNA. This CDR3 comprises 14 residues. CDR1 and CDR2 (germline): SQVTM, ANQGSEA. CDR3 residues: CSVSPLGEQETQYF.

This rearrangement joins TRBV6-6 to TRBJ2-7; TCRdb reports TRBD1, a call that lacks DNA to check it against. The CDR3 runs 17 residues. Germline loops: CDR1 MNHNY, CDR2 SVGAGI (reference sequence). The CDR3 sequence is CASSYFENDRGSYEQYF.

CDR3 residues: CASSEGTEAFF. V and J are TRBV7-9 and TRBJ1-1. This CDR3 spans 11 amino acids. The germline V gene has CDR1 SEHNR and CDR2 FQNEAQ (reference sequence).

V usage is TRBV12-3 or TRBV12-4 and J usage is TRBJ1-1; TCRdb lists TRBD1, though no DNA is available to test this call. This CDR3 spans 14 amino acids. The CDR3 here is CASSFQGTNTEAFF.

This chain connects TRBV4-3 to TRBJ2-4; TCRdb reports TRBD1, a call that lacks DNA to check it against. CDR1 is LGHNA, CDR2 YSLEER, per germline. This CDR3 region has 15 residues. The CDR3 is CASSPTGDPKNIQYF.

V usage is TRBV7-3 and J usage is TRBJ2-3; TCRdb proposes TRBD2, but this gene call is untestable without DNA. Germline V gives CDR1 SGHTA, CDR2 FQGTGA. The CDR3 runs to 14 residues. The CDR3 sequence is CASSLDAGSDTQYF. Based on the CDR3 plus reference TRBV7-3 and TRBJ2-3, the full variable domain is GAGVSQTPSNKVTEKGKYVELRCDPISGHTALYWYRQSLGQGPEFLIYFQGTGAADDSGLPNDRFFAVRPEGSVSTLKIQRTERGDSAVYLCASSLDAGSDTQYFGPGTRLTVL.

The CDR3 loop reads CASSYLLAGNEQFF. The chain uses TRBV6-2 or TRBV6-3 and TRBJ2-1; TCRdb gives TRBD2 as the D gene, but with no DNA this cannot be confirmed. Germline CDR1 and CDR2: MNHEY and SVGEGT. CDR3 length equals 14 residues.

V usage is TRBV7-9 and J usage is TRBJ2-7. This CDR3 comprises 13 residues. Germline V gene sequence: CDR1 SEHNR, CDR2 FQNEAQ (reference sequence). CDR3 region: CASSLRASREQYF.

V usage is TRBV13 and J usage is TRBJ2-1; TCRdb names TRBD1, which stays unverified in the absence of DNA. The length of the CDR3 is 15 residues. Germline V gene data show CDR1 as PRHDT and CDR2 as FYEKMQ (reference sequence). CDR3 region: CASSLSRGQGNEQFF.

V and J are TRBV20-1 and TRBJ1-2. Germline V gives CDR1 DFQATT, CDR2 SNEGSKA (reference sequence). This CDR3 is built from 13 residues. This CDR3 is CSARDLEGMGYTF.

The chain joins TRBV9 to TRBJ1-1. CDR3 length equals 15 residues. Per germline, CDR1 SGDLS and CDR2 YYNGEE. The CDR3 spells CASSVASAGNTEAFF. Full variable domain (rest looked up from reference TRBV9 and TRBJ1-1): DSGVTQTPKHLITATGQRVTLRCSPRSGDLSVYWYQQSLDQGLQFLIQYYNGEERAKGNILERFSAQQFPDLHSELNLSSLELGDSALYFCASSVASAGNTEAFFGQGTRLTVV.

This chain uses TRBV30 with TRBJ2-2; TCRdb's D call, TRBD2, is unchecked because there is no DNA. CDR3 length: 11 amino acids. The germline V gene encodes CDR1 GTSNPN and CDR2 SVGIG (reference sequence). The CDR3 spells CAWGPAGELFF.

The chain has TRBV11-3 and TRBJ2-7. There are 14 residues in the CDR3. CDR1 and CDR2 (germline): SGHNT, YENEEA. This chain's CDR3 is CASSLDVGLIEQYF.

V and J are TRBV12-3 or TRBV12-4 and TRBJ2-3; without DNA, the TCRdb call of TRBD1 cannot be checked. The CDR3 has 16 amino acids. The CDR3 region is CASSFPGLLAMDTQYF.

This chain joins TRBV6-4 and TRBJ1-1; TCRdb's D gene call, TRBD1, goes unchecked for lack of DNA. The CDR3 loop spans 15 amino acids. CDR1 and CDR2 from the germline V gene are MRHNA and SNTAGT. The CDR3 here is CASSETGTGGTEAFF.

The chain's CDR3 is CASMLADTQYF. The chain carries TRBV27 and TRBJ2-3. Germline loops: CDR1 MNHEY, CDR2 SMNVEV (reference sequence). The CDR3 is 11 residues long.

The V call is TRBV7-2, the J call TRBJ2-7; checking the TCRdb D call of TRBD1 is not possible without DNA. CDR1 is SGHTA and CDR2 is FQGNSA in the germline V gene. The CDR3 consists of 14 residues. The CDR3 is CASSLGVQVYEQYF. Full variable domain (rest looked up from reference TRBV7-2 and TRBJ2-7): GAGVSQSPSNKVTEKGKDVELRCDPISGHTALYWYRQSLGQGLEFLIYFQGNSAPDKSGLPSDRFSAERTGGSVSTLTIQRTQQEDSAVYLCASSLGVQVYEQYFGPGTRLTVT.

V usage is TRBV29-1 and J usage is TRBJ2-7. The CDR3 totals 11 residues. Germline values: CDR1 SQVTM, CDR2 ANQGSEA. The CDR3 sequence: CSLRRPYEQYF.

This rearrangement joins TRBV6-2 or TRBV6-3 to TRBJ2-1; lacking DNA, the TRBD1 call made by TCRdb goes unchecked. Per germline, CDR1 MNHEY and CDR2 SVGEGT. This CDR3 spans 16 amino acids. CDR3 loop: CASSYRDRGAGNEQFF.

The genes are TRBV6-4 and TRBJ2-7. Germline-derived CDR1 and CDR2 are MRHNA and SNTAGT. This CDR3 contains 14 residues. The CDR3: CASSRQGFSYEQYF.

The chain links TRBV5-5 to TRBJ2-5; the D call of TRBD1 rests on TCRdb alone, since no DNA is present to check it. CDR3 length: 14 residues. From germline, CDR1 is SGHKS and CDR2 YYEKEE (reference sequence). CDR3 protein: CASSWGQLQETQYF.